The sequence of this TCR beta chain was determined in a study of CD8 T cells in Susac syndrome. Reverse transcription of roughly 0.5 to 1 ug RNA used random hexamers. TCRdb re-analysed the immunoSEQ multiplex PCR reads in MiXCR, keeping a single row per CDR3 protein. The sample has about 180,000 distinct CDR3 sequences; 94% are singletons. CDR3 length: 14 amino acids. The V end was cut by 1 base, the J end by 6 bases, with 7 bases between. The specimen sequenced was CD4+ T cells from PBMCs. The TCR was taken from a human donor with Susac syndrome. The chain employs TRBV12-3 or TRBV12-4 and TRBJ1-6; unclear D gene. The CDR3 DNA follows: TGTGCCAGCAGTTTAGAGCAGAGTAATTCACCCCTCCACTTT. Protein: CASSLEQSNSPLHF.